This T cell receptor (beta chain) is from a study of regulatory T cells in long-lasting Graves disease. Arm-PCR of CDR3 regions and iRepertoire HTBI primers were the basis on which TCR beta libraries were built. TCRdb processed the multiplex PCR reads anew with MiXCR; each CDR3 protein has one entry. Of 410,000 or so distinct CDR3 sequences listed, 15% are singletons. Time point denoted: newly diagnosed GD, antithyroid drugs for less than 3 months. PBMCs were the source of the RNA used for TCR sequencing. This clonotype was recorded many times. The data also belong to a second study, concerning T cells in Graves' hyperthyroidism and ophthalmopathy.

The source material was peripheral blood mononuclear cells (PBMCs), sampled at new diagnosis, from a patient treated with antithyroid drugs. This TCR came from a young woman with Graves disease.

The CDR3 DNA reads as TGTGCCAGCAGCTTAGGGGTTGGGACCGGGGAGCTGTTTTTT. The encoded protein is CASSLGVGTGELFF. The V call is TRBV11-2, the J call TRBJ2-2; no clear D. The ends were cut back, 1 base at V and 5 bases at J, with 8 bases in the middle. Germline-derived CDR1 and CDR2 are SGHAT and FQNNGV. CDR3 size: 14 residues.